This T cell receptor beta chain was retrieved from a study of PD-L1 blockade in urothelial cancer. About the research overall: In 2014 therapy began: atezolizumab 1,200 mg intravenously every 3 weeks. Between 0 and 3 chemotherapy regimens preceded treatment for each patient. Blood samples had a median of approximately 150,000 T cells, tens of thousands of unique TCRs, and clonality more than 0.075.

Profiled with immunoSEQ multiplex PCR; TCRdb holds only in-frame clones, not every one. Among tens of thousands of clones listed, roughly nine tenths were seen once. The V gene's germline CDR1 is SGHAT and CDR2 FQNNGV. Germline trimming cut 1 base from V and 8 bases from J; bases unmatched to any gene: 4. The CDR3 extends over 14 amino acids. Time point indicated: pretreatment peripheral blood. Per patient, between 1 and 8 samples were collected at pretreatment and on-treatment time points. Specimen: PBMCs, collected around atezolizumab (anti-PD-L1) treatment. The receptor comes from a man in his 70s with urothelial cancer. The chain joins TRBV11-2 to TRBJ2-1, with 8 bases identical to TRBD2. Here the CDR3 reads CASSLGLASHEQFF. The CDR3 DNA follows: TGTGCCAGCAGCTTAGGACTAGCGTCCCATGAGCAGTTCTTC.